Sequencing of this T cell receptor beta chain was carried out in a study of a mutant IDH1 vaccine in newly diagnosed glioma. Only in-frame clones appear in the TCRdb table, and some are missing; sequencing was by immunoSEQ multiplex PCR. The data contain tens of thousands of clones, approximately 78% of them seen just once; the ten biggest clones take up approximately 5%. As concerns this clone: The antigen is not known.

Time point denoted: week 47, end of study. A 20-mer mutant IDH1 peptide at 300 ug was injected subcutaneously with topical imiquimod. The specimen was PBMCs, collected from a glioma patient whose treatment included an IDH1 peptide vaccine. The source is a man aged 40-55 years with glioma.

The CDR3 spells CASSTVAGSGEQYF. CDR3 coding DNA: TGTGCCAGCAGCACCGTAGCGGGATCCGGCGAGCAGTACTTC. The chain joins TRBV13 to TRBJ2-7, with TRBD2 identical over 8 bases. CDR3 size: 14 residues. Germline V gives CDR1 PRHDT, CDR2 FYEKMQ (reference sequence). The V gene end was trimmed by 5 bases and the J gene end by 6 bases; junction bases not matched to a gene: 9.